These T cell receptor beta chains were read from a single sample in a study of OX40 agonist ivuxolimab in advanced cancers. Generated by immunoSEQ multiplex PCR, the TCRdb table keeps only in-frame clones and is missing some. The data hold 37,000 or so clones, with roughly four fifths observed a single time. The specimen was CD4+ or CD8+ T cells sorted from blood, collected in a trial of the OX40 agonist ivuxolimab. These receptors were collected from an adult with an advanced solid tumor such as melanoma, head and neck, liver or kidney cancer. The CDR3 runs from the conserved cysteine through the conserved F or W. The order of the fields is V gene, J gene, CDR3 protein.

>TRBV11-2|TRBJ1-1
CASSLVSGVNTEAFF
>TRBV5-5|TRBJ1-2
CASIKPGQGASYTF
>TRBV14|TRBJ2-1
CASSRDSYNEQFF
>TRBV5-1|TRBJ1-4
CASSLNPGYNEKLFF
>TRBV7-9|TRBJ2-5
CASSLSLETQYF
>TRBV2|TRBJ1-6
CASSERGGGFSPLHF
>TRBV6-5|TRBJ1-1
CASTSDLGTEAFF
>TRBV5-4|TRBJ2-7
CASSLAWGNYEQYF
>TRBV6-1|TRBJ1-1
CASSESRPNLPAFF
>TRBV10-3|TRBJ2-1
CAISDGQYNEQFF
>TRBV2|TRBJ1-4
CASSRENEKLFF
>TRBV6-6|TRBJ1-5
CASSYGRVRDQPQHF
>TRBV10-2|TRBJ1-2
CASSAEGDYGYTF
>TRBV30|TRBJ2-2
CALHAAGIDTGELFF
>TRBV6-5|TRBJ2-3
CASSYSSGSDTQYF
>TRBV7-3|TRBJ2-3
CASSPRTSGGGTDTQYF
>TRBV2|TRBJ1-5
CASRTAFGQGGQPQHF
>TRBV28|TRBJ1-5
CASSSSGGPHQPQHF
>TRBV6-5|TRBJ2-7
CASSLTGHLTYEQYF
>TRBV10-2|TRBJ1-2
CASSEGARYGYTF
>TRBV10-2|TRBJ2-7
CASTDLGQSYEQYF
>TRBV7-3|NA
CASSLSGGAHEQYF
>TRBV7-9|TRBJ1-6
CASSLGQGSSPLHF
>TRBV30|TRBJ1-3
CAWSRDSGSGNTIYF
>TRBV25-1|TRBJ1-4
CASSEWGQGKEKLFF